The 29 T cell receptor beta chains in this list originate from one sample, sequenced in a study of cytomegalovirus exposure and HLA in healthy donors. The PCR used 60 Vbeta and 13 Jbeta primers. TCRdb's table, derived via immunoSEQ multiplex PCR, lists solely in-frame clones and lacks some. This sample has 100,000 to 120,000 clones, with approximately 83% found just once. The sequencing input was PBMCs. Source of these receptors: a man in his late teens or twenties in good health and CMV-seronegative.

The rearrangement uses TRBV11-2 and TRBJ1-2; 9 bases line up with TRBD1. Germline values: CDR1 SGHAT, CDR2 FQNNGV. V was pared by 4 bases and J by 4 bases, with 4 bases of the junction left unmatched. The CDR3 is made up of 14 amino acids. The CDR3 coding sequence is TGTGCCAGCAGCTGGACAGGGGCGAGCTATGGCTACACCTTC. It encodes CASSWTGASYGYTF.

The V and J genes are TRBV7-6 and TRBJ1-4, with 7 bases matching TRBD1. This CDR3 comprises 13 residues. Germline CDR1 is SGHVS and CDR2 is FNYEAQ. The junction had 8 bases not matched to a gene; V was cut back by 5 bases and J by 11 bases. The CDR3 DNA is TGTGCCAGCAGCCTACCACAGGGGCAGAAACTGTTTTTT. Its protein product is CASSLPQGQKLFF.

About this clone itself: Other DNA sequences in this sample translate to the same CDR3. The genes are TRBV7-6 and TRBJ2-7; possible D gene TRBD1, 5 bases. The CDR3 has 13 amino acids. Trimming shortened V by 0 bases and J by 4 bases, and 7 bases separated the two germline ends. Germline V gives CDR1 SGHVS, CDR2 FNYEAQ. In DNA, the CDR3 is TGTGCCAGCAGCTTAGCTCCAGGGTACGAGCAGTACTTC. As protein: CASSLAPGYEQYF.

This clone was observed a handful of times. The chain uses TRBV5-1 and TRBJ2-1; TRBD2 agrees at 8 bases. The germline V gene encodes CDR1 SGHRS and CDR2 YFSETQ. After removal of 0 bases from V and 6 bases from J, the junction contained 5 bases not matched to a gene. The CDR3 loop spans 15 amino acids. The CDR3 bases are TGCGCCAGCAGCTTGGGAGCGGGAGCGGGCAATGAGCAGTTCTTC. Protein: CASSLGAGAGNEQFF.

This chain links TRBV5-1 with TRBJ2-5; TRBD2 matches at 12 bases. The junction had 9 bases not matched to a gene; V was cut back by 4 bases and J by 5 bases. There are 16 residues in the CDR3. The germline V gene encodes CDR1 SGHRS and CDR2 YFSETQ. This CDR3 reads CASSPDGLAGMETQYF. Here the CDR3 DNA reads TGCGCCAGCAGCCCTGACGGACTAGCGGGGATGGAGACCCAGTACTTC.

This chain connects TRBV7-7 to TRBJ2-2, with D perhaps matching TRBD2 (6 bases). The CDR3 runs 14 residues. Trimming took off 2 bases at V and 5 bases at J, with 9 bases between the two ends. Per germline, CDR1 SSHAT and CDR2 FNYEAQ (reference sequence). The CDR3 nucleotides read TGTGCCAGCAGCTTATCGAGCGGGACCGGGGAGCTGTTTTTT. Translation: CASSLSSGTGELFF.

Only one count was recorded for this clone. The chain joins TRBV19 to TRBJ2-1, with D tentatively TRBD2 (5 bases). The V gene lost 2 bases and the J gene lost 4 bases, with 12 bases spanning the gap. The CDR3 loop spans 15 amino acids. Per the germline V gene, CDR1 is LNHDA and CDR2 is SQIVND (reference sequence). DNA of the CDR3: TGTGCCAGTAGTATAAGGGAGCGGCCTTACAATGAGCAGTTCTTC. Its protein product is CASSIRERPYNEQFF.

V gene TRBV6-6 combines with J gene TRBJ2-1, with 9 bases matching TRBD2. Germline CDR1 is MNHNY and CDR2 is SVGAGI (reference sequence). CDR3 length: 16 amino acids. V lost 2 bases, J lost 5 bases, and 7 bases stayed unmatched. CDR3 in amino acids: CASSYGLAGSNNEQFF. In DNA form, the CDR3 reads TGTGCCAGCAGTTACGGCCTAGCGGGAAGCAACAATGAGCAGTTCTTC.

The rearrangement joins TRBV10-3 to TRBJ2-5, with TRBD1 as a possible D gene (5 bases). Germline CDR1 ENHRY, CDR2 SYGVKD. The CDR3 covers 15 residues. Trimming stripped 5 bases from V and 5 bases from J, with 18 bases between. CDR3 amino acids: CAISMGLHDGETQYF. DNA for the CDR3: TGTGCCATCAGTATGGGGCTACACGATGGTGAGACCCAGTACTTC.

This clone was detected only a few times. The V call is TRBV15, the J call TRBJ2-2; TRBD1 matches at 11 bases. Germline V CDR1 and CDR2: LNHNV, YYDKDF (reference sequence). The trim removed 2 bases at V and 7 bases at J, leaving 6 bases unmatched. CDR3 length: 16 amino acids. CDR3 protein: CATSRSGQGASGELFF. The CDR3 bases are TGTGCCACCAGCAGATCCGGACAGGGGGCCAGCGGGGAGCTGTTTTTT. Full variable domain (remainder filled in from reference TRBV15 and TRBJ2-2): DAMVIQNPRYQVTQFGKPVTLSCSQTLNHNVMYWYQQKSSQAPKLLFHYYDKDFNNEADTPDNFQSRRPNTSFCFLDIRSPGLGDTAMYLCATSRSGQGASGELFFGEGSRLTVL.

The gene calls are TRBV27 and TRBJ1-5, with 8 bases that match TRBD1. This CDR3 spans 15 amino acids. Germline CDR1 is MNHEY and CDR2 is SMNVEV (reference sequence). V gave up 6 bases and J gave up 8 bases; unmatched junction bases: 12. The CDR3, as DNA: TGTGCCAGCAGCTACGGGACAGGAAATATGGAGCCCCAGCATTTT. This translates into CASSYGTGNMEPQHF.

The V and J genes are TRBV19 and TRBJ2-1, with TRBD2 as a possible D gene (6 bases). Germline loops: CDR1 LNHDA, CDR2 SQIVND (reference sequence). The CDR3 length is 13 residues. The DNA of the CDR3 is TGTGCTACCTGTCGGGGTCAGCGGGCCCCGCAGTTCTTC. Translating gives CATCRGQRAPQFF. Supplemented by reference TRBV19 and TRBJ2-1, the full variable domain reads DGGITQSPKYLFRKEGQNVTLSCEQNLNHDAMYWYRQDPGQGLRLIYYSQIVNDFQKGDIAEGYSVSREKKESFPLTVTSAQKNPTAFYLCATCRGQRAPQFFGPGTRLTVL.

V gene TRBV4-2 combines with J gene TRBJ1-1; possibly TRBD1 for D (6 bases). Germline V gene sequence: CDR1 LGHNA, CDR2 YNFKEQ. The length of the CDR3 is 15 residues. V lost 2 bases to trimming and J lost 1 base, with 11 bases between them. CDR3 amino acids: CASSQPWTENTEAFF. For the CDR3, the DNA is TGTGCCAGCAGCCAACCATGGACAGAGAACACTGAAGCTTTCTTT.

This chain uses TRBV27 with TRBJ2-6, with a tentative D call TRBD1 (6 bases). V was clipped by 7 bases and J by 2 bases, with 12 bases between them. Germline V lookup: CDR1 MNHEY, CDR2 SMNVEV (reference sequence). This CDR3 comprises 15 residues. The CDR3 DNA reads as TGTGCCAGCACCTCAGGGGCTGCTGGGGCCAACGTCCTGACTTTC. This codes for CASTSGAAGANVLTF.

The gene calls are TRBV2 and TRBJ2-7; TRBD1 agrees at 7 bases. CDR3 length equals 13 residues. Germline lookup yields CDR1 SNHLY and CDR2 FYNNEI. J lost 2 bases, V lost 6 bases, and 4 bases had no gene match. The CDR3, as DNA: TGTGCCAGCAGAGGCAGGGGGACCTACGAGCAGTACTTC. This gives the protein CASRGRGTYEQYF.

The rearrangement links TRBV18 to TRBJ1-5, with 9 positions matching TRBD1. V lost 4 bases, J lost 6 bases, and 4 bases stayed unmatched. Germline V gives CDR1 KGHSH, CDR2 LQKENI. The CDR3 has 14 amino acids. CDR3 bases: TGTGCCAGCTCACGACAGGGGGACGGTCAGCCCCAGCATTTT. Translating gives CASSRQGDGQPQHF.

This rearrangement joins TRBV30 to TRBJ2-1; TRBD2 aligns across 13 bases. The CDR3 length is 16 residues. The germline V gene encodes CDR1 GTSNPN and CDR2 SVGIG (reference sequence). V dropped 0 bases and J dropped 8; count of bases not matched to a gene: 7. The CDR3 DNA reads as TGTGCCTGGAGTGTACCTAGGACTAGCGGGAGCTATGAGCAGTTCTTC. This encodes CAWSVPRTSGSYEQFF.

This rearrangement joins TRBV19 to TRBJ2-2; 10 nucleotides match TRBD2. This CDR3 comprises 18 residues. CDR1 and CDR2 from the germline V gene are LNHDA and SQIVND (reference sequence). Trimming removed 0 bases from V and 6 bases from J; junction bases left unmatched: 10. Here the CDR3 DNA reads TGTGCCAGTAGTATAGAGGGGCCGCTAGCGGGAGTATCCGGGGAGCTGTTTTTT. Protein product: CASSIEGPLAGVSGELFF.

The rearrangement joins TRBV4-3 to TRBJ1-2; no reliable D call. Germline assignment: CDR1 LGHNA and CDR2 YSLEER. The CDR3 has 15 amino acids. Trimming left V 1 base short and J 4 bases short, with 13 bases between. CDR3 residues: CASSQGSSRAYGYTF. The CDR3 DNA sequence: TGCGCCAGCAGCCAAGGCAGTAGCAGAGCCTATGGCTACACCTTC.

This rearrangement joins TRBV28 to TRBJ2-5; 7 bases match TRBD1. CDR1 and CDR2 from the germline V gene are MDHEN and SYDVKM. The CDR3 sequence is 14 residues long. J lost 1 base, V lost 5 bases, and 4 bases had no gene match. CDR3 protein: CASSRQGFQETQYF. In nucleotides, the CDR3 is TGTGCCAGCAGTAGACAGGGTTTCCAAGAGACCCAGTACTTC.

The chain carries TRBV2 and TRBJ1-5, with no clear D. The CDR3 loop spans 13 amino acids. Trimming took off 6 bases at V and 6 bases at J, with 12 bases between the two ends. Germline V CDR1 and CDR2: SNHLY, FYNNEI. The CDR3 region has the DNA TGTGCCAGCAGGGCCTTGGCAGGTCAGCCCCAGCATTTT. This codes for CASRALAGQPQHF.

J is TRBJ2-2 and V is TRBV7-3; 14 nucleotides align to TRBD2. CDR3 size: 17 residues. Germline V gene data show CDR1 as SGHTA and CDR2 as FQGTGA. The V segment lost 2 bases and the J segment 7 bases; nucleotides outside the gene matches: 6. DNA for the CDR3: TGTGCCAGCAGCTTACGCGGGACTAGCGGGAGAAGCGGGGAGCTGTTTTTT. Translating gives CASSLRGTSGRSGELFF.

This rearrangement joins TRBV6-5 to TRBJ1-1, with a possible D match to TRBD1 (5 bases). V lost 3 bases and J lost 1, with 6 bases in between. The CDR3 covers 13 residues. Germline V gene sequence: CDR1 MNHEY, CDR2 SVGAGI. CDR3 amino acids: CASSYGQNTEAFF. CDR3 nucleotides: TGTGCCAGCAGTTATGGACAGAACACTGAAGCTTTCTTT.

Regarding this clone: This same CDR3 is encoded by further DNA sequences in the sample. The genes are TRBV11-1 and TRBJ2-2; D not resolved. The CDR3 runs to 14 residues. Trimming took off 0 bases at V and 7 bases at J, with 9 bases between the two ends. The germline V gene has CDR1 SGHAT and CDR2 FQDESV (reference sequence). The CDR3 loop reads CASSLASHHGELFF. CDR3 nucleotide sequence: TGTGCCAGCAGCTTAGCTAGTCATCACGGGGAGCTGTTTTTT.

The V call is TRBV19, the J call TRBJ2-7; TRBD1 agrees at 7 bases. Looked up from germline, CDR1 is LNHDA and CDR2 is SQIVND (reference sequence). The CDR3 runs 13 residues. The V segment lost 5 bases and the J segment 2 bases; nucleotides outside the gene matches: 3. Here the CDR3 DNA reads TGTGCCAGTAGTGACAGGGCAACCTACGAGCAGTACTTC. Translation gives CASSDRATYEQYF.

The rearrangement uses TRBV13 and TRBJ1-2; 8 bases line up with TRBD1. V trimming: 0 bases; J trimming: 5 bases; junction bases outside the gene matches: 5. Germline V CDR1 and CDR2: PRHDT, FYEKMQ (reference sequence). The CDR3 covers 15 residues. Here the CDR3 reads CASSLGAGGRYGYTF. The DNA for the CDR3 is TGTGCCAGCAGCTTAGGGGCAGGGGGCAGGTATGGCTACACCTTC.

Comments on this clone: One end of the junction does not line up with germline, which may come from a read error. CDR3 region: CASSPDRFSYNEQFF. DNA for the CDR3: TGTGCTAGCAGCCCTGACAGGTTTTCCTACAATGAGCAGTTCTTC. The chain joins TRBV7-7 to TRBJ2-1; TRBD1 might be the D (6 bases). Germline loops: CDR1 SSHAT, CDR2 FNYEAQ (reference sequence). The CDR3 totals 15 residues.

This chain joins TRBV10-2 and TRBJ1-1; D gene uncertain. Trimming stripped 1 base from V and 0 bases from J, with 6 bases between. The germline gives CDR1 WSHSY, CDR2 SAAADI. The CDR3 sequence is 14 residues long. CDR3 in amino acids: CASSEWTVNTEAFF. The CDR3 DNA reads as TGCGCCAGCAGTGAGTGGACTGTGAACACTGAAGCTTTCTTT.

This sequence joins TRBV29-1 and TRBJ1-2, with TRBD1 matching 10 bases. Per germline, CDR1 SQVTM and CDR2 ANQGSEA. Trimming removed 7 bases from V and 4 bases from J; junction bases left unmatched: 15. The CDR3 is 16 amino acids. In DNA, the CDR3 is TGCAGCGCAGGACCGGGACAGGGGCCTTTGGGCTATGGCTACACCTTC. It encodes CSAGPGQGPLGYGYTF.